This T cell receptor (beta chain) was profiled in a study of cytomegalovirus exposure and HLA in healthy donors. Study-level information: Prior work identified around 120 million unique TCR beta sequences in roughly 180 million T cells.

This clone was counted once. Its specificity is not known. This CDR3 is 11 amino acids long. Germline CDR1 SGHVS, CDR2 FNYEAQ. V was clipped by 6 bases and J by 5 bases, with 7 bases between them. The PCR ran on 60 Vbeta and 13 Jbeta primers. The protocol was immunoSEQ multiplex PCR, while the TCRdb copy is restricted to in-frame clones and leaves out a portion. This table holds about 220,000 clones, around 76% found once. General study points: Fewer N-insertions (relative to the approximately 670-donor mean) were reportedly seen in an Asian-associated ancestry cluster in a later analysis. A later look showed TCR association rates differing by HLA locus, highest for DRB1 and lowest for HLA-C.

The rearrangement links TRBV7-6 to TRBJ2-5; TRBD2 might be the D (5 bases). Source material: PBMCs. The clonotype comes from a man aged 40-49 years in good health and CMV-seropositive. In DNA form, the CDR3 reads TGTGCCAGCAGACTAGGGGAGACCCAGTACTTC. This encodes CASRLGETQYF.